This T cell receptor (beta chain) was identified during a study of cytomegalovirus exposure and HLA in healthy donors. Study-wide background: Falling in the Caucasian-associated ancestry cluster were about 83% of approximately 400 genotyped donors.

The PCR ran on 60 Vbeta and 13 Jbeta primers. Libraries were prepared by immunoSEQ multiplex PCR; TCRdb keeps only in-frame clonotypes and omits some of them. The table lists approximately 150,000 clones, more than 60% of them singletons. The study's findings and limits: Researchers reported in a later analysis that common viral pathogens appeared linked to several top clusters. Presence/absence comparisons presumed near-even sequencing depth among donors. A later analysis found most CMV-associated TCR beta chains apparently HLA-restricted.

Germline CDR1 LGHNT, CDR2 FRNRAP. The CDR3 contains 18 residues. With V trimmed by 0 bases and J by 4 bases, 9 bases remained unmatched. Worth noting for this clone: The antigen remains undetermined.

The rearrangement uses TRBV12-5 and TRBJ2-7, with TRBD2 identical over 13 bases. The origin of this receptor is a woman aged 18-29 years in good health and CMV-seronegative. The specimen was PBMCs. For the CDR3, the DNA is TGTGCTAGTGGTTTGGTAACCCGGACTAGCGGGAGAGATTACGAGCAGTACTTC. This codes for CASGLVTRTSGRDYEQYF.